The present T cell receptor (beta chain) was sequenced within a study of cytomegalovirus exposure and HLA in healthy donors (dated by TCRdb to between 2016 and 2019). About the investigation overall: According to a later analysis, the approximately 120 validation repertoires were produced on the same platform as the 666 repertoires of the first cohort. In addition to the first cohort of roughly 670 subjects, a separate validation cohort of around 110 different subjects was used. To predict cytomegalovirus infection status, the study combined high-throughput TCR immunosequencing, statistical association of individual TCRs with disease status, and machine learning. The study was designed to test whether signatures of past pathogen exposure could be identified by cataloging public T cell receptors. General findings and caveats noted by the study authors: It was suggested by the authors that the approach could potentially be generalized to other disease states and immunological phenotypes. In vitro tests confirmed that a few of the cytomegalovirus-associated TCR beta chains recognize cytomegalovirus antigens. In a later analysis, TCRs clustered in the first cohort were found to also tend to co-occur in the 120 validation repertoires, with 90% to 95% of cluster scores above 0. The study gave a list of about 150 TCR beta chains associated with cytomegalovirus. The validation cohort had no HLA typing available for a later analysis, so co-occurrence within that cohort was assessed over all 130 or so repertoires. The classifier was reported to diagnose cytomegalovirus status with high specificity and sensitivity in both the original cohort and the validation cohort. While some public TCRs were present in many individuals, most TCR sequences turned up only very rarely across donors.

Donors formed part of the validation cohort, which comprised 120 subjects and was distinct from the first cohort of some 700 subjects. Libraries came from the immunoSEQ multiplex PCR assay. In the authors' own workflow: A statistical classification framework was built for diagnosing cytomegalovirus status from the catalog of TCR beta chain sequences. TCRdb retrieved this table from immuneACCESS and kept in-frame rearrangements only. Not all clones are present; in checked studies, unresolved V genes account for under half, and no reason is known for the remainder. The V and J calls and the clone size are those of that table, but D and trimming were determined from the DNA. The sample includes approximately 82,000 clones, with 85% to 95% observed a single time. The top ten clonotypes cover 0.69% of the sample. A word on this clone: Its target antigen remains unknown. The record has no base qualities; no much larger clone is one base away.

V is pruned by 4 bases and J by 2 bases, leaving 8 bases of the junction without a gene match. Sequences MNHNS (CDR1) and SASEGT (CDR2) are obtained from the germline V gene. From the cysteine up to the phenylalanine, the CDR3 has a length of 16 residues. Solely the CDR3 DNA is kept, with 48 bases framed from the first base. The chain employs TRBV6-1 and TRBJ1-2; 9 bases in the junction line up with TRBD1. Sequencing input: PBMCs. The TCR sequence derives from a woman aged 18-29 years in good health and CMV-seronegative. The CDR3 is CASSVNTGGDNYGYTF. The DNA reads TGTGCCAGCAGTGTAAACACAGGGGGCGACAACTATGGCTACACCTTC.